These 12 T cell receptor beta chains were sequenced from one sample in a study of blood T cell repertoires in COVID-19. Libraries were prepared by immunoSEQ multiplex PCR; TCRdb keeps only in-frame clonotypes and omits some of them. The sample yields under 200,000 clones, around nine tenths seen once. Sample: peripheral blood. These receptors originate from a man between 35 and 55 years old with active or convalescent COVID-19.

CDR3 in amino acids: CATSKRQAMNTEAFF. CDR3 DNA sequence: TGTGCCACCAGCAAAAGACAGGCGATGAACACTGAAGCTTTCTTT. J is TRBJ1-1 and V is TRBV15, with D possibly TRBD1 on 6 matching bases. The length of the CDR3 is 15 residues. The ends were cut back, 4 bases at V and 0 bases at J, with 12 bases in the middle. Germline V gives CDR1 LNHNV, CDR2 YYDKDF (reference sequence).

This clone was detected only once. CDR3 protein: CATRGAGYQPQHF. CDR3 in DNA: TGTGCCACCCGGGGGGCAGGGTATCAGCCCCAGCATTTT. The rearrangement joins TRBV19 to TRBJ1-5; D may be TRBD1 (6 bases). This CDR3 has 13 amino acids. The germline V gene encodes CDR1 LNHDA and CDR2 SQIVND (reference sequence). Trimming took 10 bases from V and 5 from J, leaving 15 bases between them.

As concerns this clone: Its ends do not fully match the called genes, so a read error is possible. The J gene is TRBJ1-2, the V gene TRBV29-1, with 8 bases fitting TRBD1. The CDR3 consists of 11 residues. The germline gives CDR1 SQVTM, CDR2 ANQGSEA. CDR3: CSAGTGGSSFF. The CDR3 nucleotides are TGCAGCGCCGGGACAGGCGGGAGCTCTTTTTTC.

The gene calls are TRBV27 and TRBJ1-4; perhaps TRBD1 as D (6 bases). Trimming shortened V by 10 bases and J by 4 bases, and 10 bases separated the two germline ends. The germline CDR1 and CDR2 sequences are MNHEY and SMNVEV (reference sequence). The CDR3 is 12 residues long. The CDR3 spells CATGQFNEKLFF. CDR3 nucleotide sequence: TGTGCCACCGGACAGTTTAATGAAAAACTGTTTTTT.

The chain uses TRBV24-1 and TRBJ2-3; 11 bases line up with TRBD2. Germline-derived CDR1 and CDR2 are KGHDR and SFDVKD. The junction had 3 bases not matched to a gene; V was cut back by 4 bases and J by 4 bases. The CDR3 spans 15 residues. In DNA, the CDR3 is TGTGCCACCAGTGACGAACTAGCGGGAGCAGATACGCAGTATTTT. Encoded protein: CATSDELAGADTQYF.

The count of this clone is one. The rearrangement links TRBV30 to TRBJ1-4; no firm D call. CDR1 GTSNPN and CDR2 SVGIG come from the germline V gene (reference sequence). Trimming removed 4 bases from V and 0 bases from J, with 12 bases in between. The CDR3 spans 15 residues. CDR3 nucleotide sequence: TGTGCCTGGATCATTCCCCAGGCAACTAATGAAAAACTGTTTTTT. Its translation is CAWIIPQATNEKLFF.

The CDR3: CASSEEGTGNQPQHF. The CDR3 DNA is TGTGCCAGCAGTGAAGAGGGGACAGGGAATCAGCCCCAGCATTTT. This chain joins TRBV6-1 and TRBJ1-5; the match to TRBD1 covers 9 bases. The CDR3 is 15 amino acids. Germline assignment: CDR1 MNHNS and CDR2 SASEGT. V lost 1 base and J lost 4; bases outside the gene matches: 2.

The rearrangement links TRBV19 to TRBJ1-5, with 10 positions matching TRBD1. The CDR3 spans 17 residues. V shed 4 bases, J shed 6 bases, and the junction held 12 bases outside the gene matches. CDR1 is LNHDA and CDR2 is SQIVND in the germline V gene (reference sequence). This CDR3 reads CASSKVLRTGGLQPQHF. The CDR3 nucleotides read TGTGCCAGTAGTAAAGTTCTTCGGACAGGGGGGCTTCAGCCCCAGCATTTT. The full variable domain, rest sourced from reference TRBV19 and TRBJ1-5, is DGGITQSPKYLFRKEGQNVTLSCEQNLNHDAMYWYRQDPGQGLRLIYYSQIVNDFQKGDIAEGYSVSREKKESFPLTVTSAQKNPTAFYLCASSKVLRTGGLQPQHFGDGTRLSIL.

The chain recombines TRBV6-2 or TRBV6-3 with TRBJ2-2; TRBD2 agrees at 7 bases. V shed 2 bases, J shed 0 bases, and the junction held 6 bases outside the gene matches. CDR3 length: 17 residues. The germline gives CDR1 MNHEY, CDR2 SVGEGT. The DNA for the CDR3 is TGTGCCAGCAGTTACGCCGCGGGGGTAACGAACACCGGGGAGCTGTTTTTT. The encoded protein is CASSYAAGVTNTGELFF.

V usage is TRBV2 and J usage is TRBJ1-1; no clear D gene. This CDR3 contains 14 residues. The germline CDR1 and CDR2 sequences are SNHLY and FYNNEI. Trimming stripped 7 bases from V and 6 bases from J, with 18 bases between. For the CDR3, the DNA is TGTGCCAGCACCCTCGGGGTTGTTTTCGCTGAAGCTTTCTTT. Translation: CASTLGVVFAEAFF.

The rearrangement links TRBV5-5 to TRBJ2-2; a possible D gene is TRBD1 (5 bases). CDR3 length: 17 amino acids. V shed 3 bases and J shed 5 bases, with 20 bases lying between them. The germline gives CDR1 SGHKS, CDR2 YYEKEE (reference sequence). CDR3 sequence (DNA): TGTGCCAGCAGCTCCGTCGAAGGGGTCGGGTTGACCGGGGAGCTGTTTTTT. Protein sequence: CASSSVEGVGLTGELFF. The complete variable domain, with remaining parts taken from reference TRBV5-5 and TRBJ2-2, reads DAGVTQSPTHLIKTRGQQVTLRCSPISGHKSVSWYQQVLGQGPQFIFQYYEKEERGRGNFPDRFSARQFPNYSSELNVNALLLGDSALYLCASSSVEGVGLTGELFFGEGSRLTVL.

The gene calls are TRBV11-2 and TRBJ2-7; D gene ambiguous. CDR1 is SGHAT and CDR2 is FQNNGV in the germline V gene. This CDR3 has 16 amino acids. The V end lost 1 base, the J end lost 0 bases, and 13 bases lay between the germline ends. CDR3 bases: TGTGCCAGCAGCTTAGCGCGTCTCAAGAGCTCCTACGAGCAGTACTTC. Encoded protein: CASSLARLKSSYEQYF. The full variable domain, with the rest looked up from reference TRBV11-2 and TRBJ2-7, is EAGVAQSPRYKIIEKRQSVAFWCNPISGHATLYWYQQILGQGPKLLIQFQNNGVVDDSQLPKDRFSAERLKGVDSTLKIQPAKLEDSAVYLCASSLARLKSSYEQYFGPGTRLTVT.